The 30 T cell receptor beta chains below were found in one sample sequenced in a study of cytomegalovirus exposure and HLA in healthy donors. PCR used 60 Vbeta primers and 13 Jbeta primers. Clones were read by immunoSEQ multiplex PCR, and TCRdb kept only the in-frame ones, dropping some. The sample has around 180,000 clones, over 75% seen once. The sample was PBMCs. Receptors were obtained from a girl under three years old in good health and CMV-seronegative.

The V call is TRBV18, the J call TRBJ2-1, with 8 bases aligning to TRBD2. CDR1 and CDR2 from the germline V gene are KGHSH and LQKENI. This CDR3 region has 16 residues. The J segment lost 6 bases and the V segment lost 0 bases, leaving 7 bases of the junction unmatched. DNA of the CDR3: TGTGCCAGCTCACCACCGGGACTAGGACAAACCAATGAGCAGTTCTTC. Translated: CASSPPGLGQTNEQFF.

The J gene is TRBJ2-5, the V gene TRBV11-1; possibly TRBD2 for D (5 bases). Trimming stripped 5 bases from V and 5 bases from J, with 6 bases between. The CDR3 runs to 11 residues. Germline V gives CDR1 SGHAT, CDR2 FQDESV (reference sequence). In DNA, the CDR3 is TGTGCCAGCAGCCCGGGGGAGACCCAGTACTTC. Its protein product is CASSPGETQYF.

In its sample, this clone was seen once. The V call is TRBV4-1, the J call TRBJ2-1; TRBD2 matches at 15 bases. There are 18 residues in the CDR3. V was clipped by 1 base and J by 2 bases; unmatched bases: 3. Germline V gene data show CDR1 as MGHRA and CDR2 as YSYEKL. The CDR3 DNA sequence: TGCGCCAGCAGCCAAGGCCGGACTAGCGGGGGGGCCTACAATGAGCAGTTCTTC. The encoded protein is CASSQGRTSGGAYNEQFF.

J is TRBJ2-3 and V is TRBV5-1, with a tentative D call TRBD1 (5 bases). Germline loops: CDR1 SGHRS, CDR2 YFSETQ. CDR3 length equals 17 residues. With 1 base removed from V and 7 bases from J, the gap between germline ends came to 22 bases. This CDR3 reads CASSLTRETALRNTQYF. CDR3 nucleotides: TGCGCCAGCAGCTTGACGCGCGAGACAGCCTTAAGGAATACGCAGTATTTT.

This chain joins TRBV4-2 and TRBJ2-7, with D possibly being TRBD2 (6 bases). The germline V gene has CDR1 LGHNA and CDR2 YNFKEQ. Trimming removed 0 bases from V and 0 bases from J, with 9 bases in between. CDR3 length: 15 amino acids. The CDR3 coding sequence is TGTGCCAGCAGCCAAGAGGAGGGGTCCTCCTACGAGCAGTACTTC. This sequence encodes CASSQEEGSSYEQYF.

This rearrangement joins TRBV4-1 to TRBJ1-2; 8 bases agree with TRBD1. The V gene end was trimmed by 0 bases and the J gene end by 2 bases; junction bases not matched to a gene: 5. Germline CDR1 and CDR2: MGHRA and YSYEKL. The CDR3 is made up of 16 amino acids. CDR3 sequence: CASSQDQGATNYGYTF. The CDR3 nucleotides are TGCGCCAGCAGCCAAGACCAGGGGGCTACCAACTATGGCTACACCTTC.

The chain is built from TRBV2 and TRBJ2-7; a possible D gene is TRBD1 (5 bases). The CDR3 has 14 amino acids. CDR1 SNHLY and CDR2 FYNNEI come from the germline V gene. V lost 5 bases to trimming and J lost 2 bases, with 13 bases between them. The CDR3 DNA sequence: TGTGCCAGCAGTAGAGTGACAGCTACCTACGAGCAGTACTTC. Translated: CASSRVTATYEQYF.

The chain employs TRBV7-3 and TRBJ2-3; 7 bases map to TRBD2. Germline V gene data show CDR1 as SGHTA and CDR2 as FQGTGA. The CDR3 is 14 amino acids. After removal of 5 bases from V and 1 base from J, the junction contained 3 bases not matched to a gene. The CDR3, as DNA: TGTGCCAGCAGCCGTACTAGCGGCACAGATACGCAGTATTTT. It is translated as CASSRTSGTDTQYF.

This CDR3 is CASSETVGPGSGAFF. CDR3 coding DNA: TGTGCCAGCAGCGAGACGGTCGGGCCAGGTAGCGGCGCTTTCTTT. The V and J genes are TRBV9 and TRBJ1-1; D is ambiguous. The CDR3 has 15 amino acids. Trimming shortened V by 3 bases and J by 11 bases, and 23 bases separated the two germline ends. CDR1 SGDLS and CDR2 YYNGEE come from the germline V gene.

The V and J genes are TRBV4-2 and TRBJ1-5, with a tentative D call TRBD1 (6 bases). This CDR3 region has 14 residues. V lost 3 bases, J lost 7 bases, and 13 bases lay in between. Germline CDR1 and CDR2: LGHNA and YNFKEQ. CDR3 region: CASSQQGPGQPQHF. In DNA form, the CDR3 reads TGTGCCAGCAGCCAGCAGGGGCCGGGACAGCCCCAGCATTTT.

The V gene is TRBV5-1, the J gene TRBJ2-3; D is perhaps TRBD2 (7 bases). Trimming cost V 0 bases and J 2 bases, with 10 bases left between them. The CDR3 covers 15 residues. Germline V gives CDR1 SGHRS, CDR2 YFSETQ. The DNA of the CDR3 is TGCGCCAGCAGCTTGGACGGGGGGCCCACAGATACGCAGTATTTT. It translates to CASSLDGGPTDTQYF.

CDR3 bases: TGTGCCAGCAGTGATTCCGGGAGAGAGACCCAGTACTTC. This codes for CASSDSGRETQYF. The rearrangement joins TRBV2 to TRBJ2-5; a weak D match, TRBD2 (6 bases). CDR3 size: 13 residues. The germline CDR1 and CDR2 sequences are SNHLY and FYNNEI. The V end was cut by 3 bases, the J end by 4 bases, with 9 bases between.

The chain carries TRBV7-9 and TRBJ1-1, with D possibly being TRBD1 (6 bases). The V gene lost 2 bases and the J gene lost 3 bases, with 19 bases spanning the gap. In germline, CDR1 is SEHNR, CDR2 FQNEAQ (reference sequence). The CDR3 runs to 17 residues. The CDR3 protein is CASSLFGGGAGDTEAFF. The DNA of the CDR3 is TGTGCCAGCAGCTTATTTGGGGGGGGCGCGGGGGACACTGAAGCTTTCTTT.

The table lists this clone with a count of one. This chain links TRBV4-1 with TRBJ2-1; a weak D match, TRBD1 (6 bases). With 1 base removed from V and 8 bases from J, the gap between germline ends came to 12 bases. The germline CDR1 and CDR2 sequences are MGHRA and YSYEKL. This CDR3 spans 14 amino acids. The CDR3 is CASSQVRAGDEQFF. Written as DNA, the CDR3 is TGCGCCAGCAGCCAAGTGCGAGCAGGGGATGAGCAGTTCTTC.

CDR3: CASSTRSRVTRNYGYTF. DNA for the CDR3: TGTGCCAGTAGTACCCGGAGCAGGGTGACTCGGAACTATGGCTACACCTTC. The chain joins TRBV19 to TRBJ1-2; the D gene is possibly TRBD1 (5 bases). This CDR3 has 17 amino acids. The ends were cut back, 4 bases at V and 2 bases at J, with 20 bases in the middle. Germline V CDR1 and CDR2: LNHDA, SQIVND (reference sequence).

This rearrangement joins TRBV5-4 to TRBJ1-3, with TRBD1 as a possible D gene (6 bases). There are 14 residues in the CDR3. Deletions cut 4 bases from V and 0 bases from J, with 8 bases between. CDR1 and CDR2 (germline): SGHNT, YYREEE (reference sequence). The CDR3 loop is CASSRTASGNTIYF. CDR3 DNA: TGTGCCAGCAGCCGGACAGCCTCTGGAAACACCATATATTTT.

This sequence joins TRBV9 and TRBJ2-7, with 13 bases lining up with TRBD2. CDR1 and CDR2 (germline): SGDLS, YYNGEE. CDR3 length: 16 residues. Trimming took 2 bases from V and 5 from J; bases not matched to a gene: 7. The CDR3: CASSVGTLAGGDEQYF. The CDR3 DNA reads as TGTGCCAGCAGCGTGGGGACACTAGCGGGAGGGGACGAGCAGTACTTC.

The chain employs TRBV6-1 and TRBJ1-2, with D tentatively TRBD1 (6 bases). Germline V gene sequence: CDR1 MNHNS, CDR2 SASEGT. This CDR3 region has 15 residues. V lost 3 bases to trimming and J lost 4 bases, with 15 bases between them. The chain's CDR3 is CASSDFWGQGYGYTF. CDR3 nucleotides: TGTGCCAGCAGTGATTTTTGGGGGCAGGGCTATGGCTACACCTTC.

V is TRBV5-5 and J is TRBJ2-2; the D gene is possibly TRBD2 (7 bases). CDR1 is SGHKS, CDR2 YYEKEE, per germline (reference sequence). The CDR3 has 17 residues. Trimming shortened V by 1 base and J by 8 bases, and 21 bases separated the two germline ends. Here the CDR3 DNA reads TGTGCCAGCAGCTTGCGGGGGGCGAATATGCCAACAGGGGAGCTGTTTTTT. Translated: CASSLRGANMPTGELFF.

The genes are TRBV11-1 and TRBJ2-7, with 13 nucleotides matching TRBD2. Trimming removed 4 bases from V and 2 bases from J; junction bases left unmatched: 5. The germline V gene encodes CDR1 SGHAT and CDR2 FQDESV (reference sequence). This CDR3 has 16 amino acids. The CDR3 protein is CASSWTSGRVPYEQYF. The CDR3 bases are TGTGCCAGCAGCTGGACTAGCGGGAGAGTTCCCTACGAGCAGTACTTC.

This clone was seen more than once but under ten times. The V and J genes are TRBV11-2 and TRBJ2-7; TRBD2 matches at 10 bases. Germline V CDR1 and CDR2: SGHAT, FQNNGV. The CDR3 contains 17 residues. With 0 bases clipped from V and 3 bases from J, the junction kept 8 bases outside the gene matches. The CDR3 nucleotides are TGTGCCAGCAGCTTAGAGTCGACTAGCGGGTCGTTCTACGAGCAGTACTTC. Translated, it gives CASSLESTSGSFYEQYF.

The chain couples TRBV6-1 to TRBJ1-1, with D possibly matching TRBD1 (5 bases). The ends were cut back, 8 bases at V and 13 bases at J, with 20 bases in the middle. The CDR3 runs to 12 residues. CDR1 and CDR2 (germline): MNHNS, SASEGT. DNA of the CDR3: TGTGCCAGCGGGGGGACCCGGGAGGTTGTTTTCTTT. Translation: CASGGTREVVFF.

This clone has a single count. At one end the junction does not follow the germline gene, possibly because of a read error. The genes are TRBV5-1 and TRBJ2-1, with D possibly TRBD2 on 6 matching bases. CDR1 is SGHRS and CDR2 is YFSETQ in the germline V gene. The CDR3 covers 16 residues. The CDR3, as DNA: TGCGCCAGCAGCTTGAGGGCGGGACCAAACTACGATGAGCAGTTCTTC. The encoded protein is CASSLRAGPNYDEQFF.

The CDR3 loop reads CAWSVIAGGADTQYF. As DNA, the CDR3 is TGTGCCTGGAGTGTAATAGCGGGGGGTGCGGATACGCAGTATTTT. This chain connects TRBV30 to TRBJ2-3; 10 bases map to TRBD2. The length of the CDR3 is 15 residues. The V gene's germline CDR1 is GTSNPN and CDR2 SVGIG (reference sequence). V lost 0 bases, J lost 6 bases, and 6 bases stayed unmatched.

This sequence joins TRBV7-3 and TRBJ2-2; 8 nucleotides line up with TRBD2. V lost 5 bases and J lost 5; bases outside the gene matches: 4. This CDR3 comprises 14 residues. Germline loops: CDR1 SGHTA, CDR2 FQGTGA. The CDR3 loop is CASSVSGATGELFF. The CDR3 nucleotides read TGTGCCAGCAGCGTTAGCGGGGCGACCGGGGAGCTGTTTTTT. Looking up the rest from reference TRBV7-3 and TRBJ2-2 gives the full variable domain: GAGVSQTPSNKVTEKGKYVELRCDPISGHTALYWYRQSLGQGPEFLIYFQGTGAADDSGLPNDRFFAVRPEGSVSTLKIQRTERGDSAVYLCASSVSGATGELFFGEGSRLTVL.

The DNA of the CDR3 is TGTGCCAGCAGCTTGGAGGTTAGCGGGGGGGGTCAAGAGACCCAGTACTTC. Its protein is CASSLEVSGGGQETQYF. This chain links TRBV5-4 with TRBJ2-5, with 11 bases that match TRBD2. Germline assignment: CDR1 SGHNT and CDR2 YYREEE (reference sequence). The CDR3 runs to 17 residues. With V trimmed by 0 bases and J by 2 bases, 6 bases remained unmatched.

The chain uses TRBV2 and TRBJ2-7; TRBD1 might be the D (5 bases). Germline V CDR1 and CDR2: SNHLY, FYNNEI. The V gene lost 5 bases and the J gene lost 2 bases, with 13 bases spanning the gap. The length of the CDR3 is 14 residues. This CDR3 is CASSWQGGTYEQYF. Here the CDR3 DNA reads TGTGCCAGCAGTTGGCAGGGTGGTACCTACGAGCAGTACTTC. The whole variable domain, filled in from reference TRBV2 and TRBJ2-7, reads EPEVTQTPSHQVTQMGQEVILRCVPISNHLYFYWYRQILGQKVEFLVSFYNNEISEKSEIFDDQFSVERPDGSNFTLKIRSTKLEDSAMYFCASSWQGGTYEQYFGPGTRLTVT.

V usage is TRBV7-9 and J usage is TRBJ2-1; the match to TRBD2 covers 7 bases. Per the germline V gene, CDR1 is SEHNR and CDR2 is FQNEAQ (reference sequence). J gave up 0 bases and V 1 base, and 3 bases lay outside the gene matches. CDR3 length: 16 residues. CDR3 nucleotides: TGTGCCAGCAGCTTAGAGGGCGGGAGCTCCTACAATGAGCAGTTCTTC. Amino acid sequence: CASSLEGGSSYNEQFF.

The CDR3 reads CASSRDSGIVEQYF. CDR3 in DNA: TGTGCCAGCAGCCGGGACAGCGGTATCGTGGAGCAGTACTTC. This chain joins TRBV4-2 and TRBJ2-7, with TRBD1 matching 7 bases. This CDR3 has 14 residues. Germline CDR1 reads LGHNA; CDR2 reads YNFKEQ. V shed 4 bases and J 7 bases; nucleotides not matched to a gene: 10.

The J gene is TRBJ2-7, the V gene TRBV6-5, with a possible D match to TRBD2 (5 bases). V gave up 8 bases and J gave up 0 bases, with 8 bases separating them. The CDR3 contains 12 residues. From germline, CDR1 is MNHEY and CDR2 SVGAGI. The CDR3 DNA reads TGTGCCAGCCGGGAACCCTCCTACGAGCAGTACTTC. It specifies CASREPSYEQYF.